A single sample gave rise to the 8 T cell receptor beta chains below, sequenced in a study of beta chain features in type 1 diabetes. What was sequenced were expressed TCRB transcripts, since all of the isolated RNA had been reverse transcribed. Sequencing was performed with immunoSEQ multiplex PCR; in TCRdb, only in-frame clones are kept and a portion is missing. The sample lists 310,000 or so clones; around 10% were seen once. The material sequenced was naive CD4+ T cells from blood. These receptors all come from a woman under 40 in good health.

The chain uses TRBV28 and TRBJ2-5, with D hard to call. The V gene's germline CDR1 is MDHEN and CDR2 SYDVKM. V lost 4 bases to trimming and J lost 2 bases, with 8 bases between them. This CDR3 is built from 13 residues. CDR3 DNA sequence: TGTGCCAGCAGTTCCCCCAGTCAAGAGACCCAGTACTTC. It encodes CASSSPSQETQYF.

This clone was detected a few times. The genes are TRBV4-3 and TRBJ2-3; 9 positions agree with TRBD2. From germline, CDR1 is LGHNA and CDR2 YSLEER. The CDR3 is 16 residues long. V gave up 0 bases and J gave up 1 base; unmatched junction bases: 2. CDR3 sequence: CASSQERTSGTDTQYF. CDR3 nucleotide sequence: TGCGCCAGCAGCCAAGAGAGGACTAGCGGCACAGATACGCAGTATTTT.

This clone was seen only a few times. V gene TRBV28 combines with J gene TRBJ2-7; possibly TRBD1 for D (5 bases). The CDR3 totals 13 residues. Trimming removed 7 bases from V and 0 bases from J, with 10 bases in between. Per the germline V gene, CDR1 is MDHEN and CDR2 is SYDVKM. CDR3 in DNA: TGTGCCAGCACTCAGGACAACTCCTACGAGCAGTACTTC. It encodes CASTQDNSYEQYF. Combining the CDR3 with reference TRBV28 and TRBJ2-7 gives the whole variable domain DVKVTQSSRYLVKRTGEKVFLECVQDMDHENMFWYRQDPGLGLRLIYFSYDVKMKEKGDIPEGYSVSREKKERFSLILESASTNQTSMYLCASTQDNSYEQYFGPGTRLTVT.

The genes are TRBV13 and TRBJ2-3; tentatively, D is TRBD1 (5 bases). Germline values: CDR1 PRHDT, CDR2 FYEKMQ (reference sequence). CDR3 length: 14 amino acids. With 5 bases removed from V and 6 bases from J, the gap between germline ends came to 15 bases. CDR3 amino acids: CASSPLGLSDTQYF. As DNA, the CDR3 is TGTGCCAGCAGCCCCCTGGGGCTTTCGGATACGCAGTATTTT.

This clone showed up just a few times. Other DNA sequences within the sample encode an identical CDR3. The V call is TRBV9, the J call TRBJ2-1; 10 nucleotides line up with TRBD2. The germline V gene encodes CDR1 SGDLS and CDR2 YYNGEE. V shed 4 bases and J 5 bases; nucleotides not matched to a gene: 6. The CDR3 runs to 15 residues. CDR3 residues: CASSPRTSGNNEQFF. CDR3 DNA: TGTGCCAGCAGCCCTCGGACTAGCGGCAACAATGAGCAGTTCTTC.

The rearrangement links TRBV15 to TRBJ1-2; 7 bases are shared with TRBD1. The germline gives CDR1 LNHNV, CDR2 YYDKDF (reference sequence). This CDR3 region has 16 residues. The J segment lost 8 bases and the V segment lost 1 base, leaving 13 bases of the junction unmatched. The CDR3 loop is CATSRVRDRANGGYTF. DNA for the CDR3: TGTGCCACCAGCAGAGTACGGGACAGAGCCAACGGAGGCTACACCTTC.

This clone has only a few counts. The chain links TRBV5-1 to TRBJ1-1; maybe TRBD1 (5 bases). The V gene lost 0 bases and the J gene lost 8 bases, with 8 bases spanning the gap. Germline-derived CDR1 and CDR2 are SGHRS and YFSETQ. The CDR3 totals 12 residues. CDR3 protein: CASSLAREEAFF. DNA for the CDR3: TGCGCCAGCAGCTTGGCCAGGGAAGAAGCTTTCTTT.

A few counts support this clone. This chain links TRBV29-1 with TRBJ2-3; D ambiguous. V lost 5 bases to trimming and J lost 4 bases, with 22 bases between them. Germline V CDR1 and CDR2: SQVTM, ANQGSEA. The CDR3 is 16 residues long. CDR3 coding DNA: TGCAGCGTTCAGCAAGGCTGGCGGAGCACCCCAGATACGCAGTATTTT. Residues: CSVQQGWRSTPDTQYF.